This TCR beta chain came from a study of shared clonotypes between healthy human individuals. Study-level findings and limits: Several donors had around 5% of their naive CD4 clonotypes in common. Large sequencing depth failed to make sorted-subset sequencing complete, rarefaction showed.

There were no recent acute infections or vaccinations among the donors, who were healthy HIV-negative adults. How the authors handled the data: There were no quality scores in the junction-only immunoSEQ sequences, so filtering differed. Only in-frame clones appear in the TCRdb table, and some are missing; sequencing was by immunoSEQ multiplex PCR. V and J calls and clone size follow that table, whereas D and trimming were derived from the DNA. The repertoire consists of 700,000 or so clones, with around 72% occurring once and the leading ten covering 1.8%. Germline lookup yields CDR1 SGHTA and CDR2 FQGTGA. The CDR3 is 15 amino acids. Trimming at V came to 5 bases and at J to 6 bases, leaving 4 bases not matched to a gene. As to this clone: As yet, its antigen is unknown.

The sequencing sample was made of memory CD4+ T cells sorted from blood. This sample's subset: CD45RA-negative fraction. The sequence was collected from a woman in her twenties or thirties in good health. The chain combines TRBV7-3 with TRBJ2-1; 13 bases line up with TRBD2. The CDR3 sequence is CASSRTSGSINEQFF. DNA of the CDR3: TGTGCCAGCAGCCGGACTAGCGGGAGCATCAATGAGCAGTTCTTC.